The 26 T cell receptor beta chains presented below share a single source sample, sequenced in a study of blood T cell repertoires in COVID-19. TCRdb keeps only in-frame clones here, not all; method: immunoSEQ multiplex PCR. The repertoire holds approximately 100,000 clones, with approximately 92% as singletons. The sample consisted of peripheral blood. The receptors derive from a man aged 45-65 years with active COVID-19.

The DNA of the CDR3 is TGCGCCAGCAGCTCCCGGACAGGCACGAACACCGGGGAGCTGTTTTTT. As protein: CASSSRTGTNTGELFF. J is TRBJ2-2 and V is TRBV5-1; TRBD1 agrees at 7 bases. This CDR3 is 16 amino acids long. V lost 3 bases to trimming and J lost 0 bases; unmatched junction nucleotides: 5. Looked up from germline, CDR1 is SGHRS and CDR2 is YFSETQ.

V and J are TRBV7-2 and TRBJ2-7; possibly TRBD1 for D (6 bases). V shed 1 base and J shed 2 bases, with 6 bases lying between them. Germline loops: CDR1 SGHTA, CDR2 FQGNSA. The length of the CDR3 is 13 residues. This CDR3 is CASSLEGAYEQYF. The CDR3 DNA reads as TGTGCCAGCAGCTTAGAGGGGGCCTACGAGCAGTACTTC.

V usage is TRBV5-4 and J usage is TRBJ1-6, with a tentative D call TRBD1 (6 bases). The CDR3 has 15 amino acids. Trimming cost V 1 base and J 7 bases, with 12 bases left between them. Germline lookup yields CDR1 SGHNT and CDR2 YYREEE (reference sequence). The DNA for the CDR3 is TGTGCCAGCAGCTTGTTGGGGACAAGCAATTCACCCCTCCACTTT. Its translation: CASSLLGTSNSPLHF.

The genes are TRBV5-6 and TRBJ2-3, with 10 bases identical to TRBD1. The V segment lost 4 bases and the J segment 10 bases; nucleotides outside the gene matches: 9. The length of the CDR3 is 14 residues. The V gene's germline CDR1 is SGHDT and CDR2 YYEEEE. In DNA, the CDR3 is TGTGCCAGCAGCCTGGGACAGGGGAGGGGATCGCAGTATTTT. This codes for CASSLGQGRGSQYF.

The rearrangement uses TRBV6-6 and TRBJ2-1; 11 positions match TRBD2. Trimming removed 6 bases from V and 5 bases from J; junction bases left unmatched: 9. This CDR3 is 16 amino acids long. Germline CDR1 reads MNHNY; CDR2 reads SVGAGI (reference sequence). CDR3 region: CASRATGTSGNNEQFF. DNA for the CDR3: TGTGCCAGCAGGGCCACCGGGACTAGCGGAAACAATGAGCAGTTCTTC.

This chain's CDR3 is CASSPRTGGEAFF. Written as DNA, the CDR3 is TGTGCCAGCAGCCCCCGGACAGGGGGTGAAGCTTTCTTT. This rearrangement joins TRBV7-3 to TRBJ1-1; 10 positions agree with TRBD1. CDR1 and CDR2 (germline): SGHTA, FQGTGA. J was trimmed by 7 bases and V by 5 bases; bases with no gene match: 4. CDR3 size: 13 residues.

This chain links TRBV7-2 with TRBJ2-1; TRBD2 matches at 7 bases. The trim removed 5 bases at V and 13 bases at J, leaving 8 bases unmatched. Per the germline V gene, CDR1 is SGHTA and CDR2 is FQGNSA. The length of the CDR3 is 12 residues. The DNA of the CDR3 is TGTGCCAGCAGCCCCTCCAGCGGGATCCAGTTCTTC. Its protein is CASSPSSGIQFF.

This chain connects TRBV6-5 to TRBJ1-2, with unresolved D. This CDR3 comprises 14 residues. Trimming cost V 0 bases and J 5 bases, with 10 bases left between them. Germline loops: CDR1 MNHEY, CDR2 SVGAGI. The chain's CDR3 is CASSYSGQNYGYTF. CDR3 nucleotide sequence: TGTGCCAGCAGTTACTCTGGGCAGAATTATGGCTACACCTTC.

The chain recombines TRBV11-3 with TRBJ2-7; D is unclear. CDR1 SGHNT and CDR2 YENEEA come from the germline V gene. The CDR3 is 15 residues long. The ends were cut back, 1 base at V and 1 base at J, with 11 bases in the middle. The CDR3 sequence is CASSLGGGPSYEQYF. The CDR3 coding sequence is TGTGCCAGCAGCTTAGGCGGCGGCCCGTCCTACGAGCAGTACTTC.

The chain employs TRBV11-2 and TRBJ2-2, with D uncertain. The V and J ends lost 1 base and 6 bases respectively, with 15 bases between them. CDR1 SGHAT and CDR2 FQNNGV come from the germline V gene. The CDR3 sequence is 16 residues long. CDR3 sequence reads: CASSLGAGQLAGELFF. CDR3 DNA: TGTGCCAGCAGCTTAGGGGCAGGCCAGTTGGCCGGGGAGCTGTTTTTT.

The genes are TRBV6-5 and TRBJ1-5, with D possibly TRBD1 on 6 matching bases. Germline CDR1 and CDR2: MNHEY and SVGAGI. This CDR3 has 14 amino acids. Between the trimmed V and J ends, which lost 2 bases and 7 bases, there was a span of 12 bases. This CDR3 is CASSYGRGRQPQHF. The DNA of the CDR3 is TGTGCCAGCAGTTACGGCAGGGGCAGGCAGCCCCAGCATTTT.

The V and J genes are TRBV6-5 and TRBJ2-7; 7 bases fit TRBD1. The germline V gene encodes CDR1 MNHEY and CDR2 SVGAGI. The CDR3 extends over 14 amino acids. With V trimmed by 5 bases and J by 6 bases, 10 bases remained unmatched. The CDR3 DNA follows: TGTGCCAGCAGTCCGACAGGGCAGGGTGGCGAGCAGTACTTC. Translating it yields CASSPTGQGGEQYF.

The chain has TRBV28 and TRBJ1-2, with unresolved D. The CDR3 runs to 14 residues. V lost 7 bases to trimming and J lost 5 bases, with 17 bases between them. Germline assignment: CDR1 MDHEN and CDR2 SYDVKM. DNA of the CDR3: TGTGCCAGCATCAAAGACGGGTTAGCATATGGCTACACCTTC. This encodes CASIKDGLAYGYTF.

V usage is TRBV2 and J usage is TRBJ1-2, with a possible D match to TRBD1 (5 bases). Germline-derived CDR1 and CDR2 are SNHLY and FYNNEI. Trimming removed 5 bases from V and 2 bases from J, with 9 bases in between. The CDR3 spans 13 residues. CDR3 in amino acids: CASSLTANYGYTF. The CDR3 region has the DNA TGTGCCAGCAGTCTGACAGCGAACTATGGCTACACCTTC.

CDR3 nucleotide sequence: TGCGCCAGCAAGATCGGGACAGGGGGTTACGAGCAGTACTTC. Residues: CASKIGTGGYEQYF. The rearrangement joins TRBV5-1 to TRBJ2-7, with 11 bases that match TRBD1. Germline lookup yields CDR1 SGHRS and CDR2 YFSETQ. Unmatched junction bases numbered 6, after V lost 6 bases and J lost 4 bases. CDR3 length: 14 residues.

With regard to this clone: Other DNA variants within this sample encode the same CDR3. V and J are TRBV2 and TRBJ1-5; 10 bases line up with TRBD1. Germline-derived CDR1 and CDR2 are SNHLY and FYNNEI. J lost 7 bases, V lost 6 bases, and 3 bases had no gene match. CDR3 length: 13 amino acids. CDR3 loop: CASRGTGDQPQHF. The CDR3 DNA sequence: TGTGCCAGCAGAGGGACAGGGGACCAGCCCCAGCATTTT.

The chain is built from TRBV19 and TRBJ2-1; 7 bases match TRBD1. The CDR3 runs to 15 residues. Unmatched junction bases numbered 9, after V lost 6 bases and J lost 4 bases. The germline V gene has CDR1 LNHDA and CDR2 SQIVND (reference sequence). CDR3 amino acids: CASSMTGSGYNEQFF. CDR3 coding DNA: TGTGCCAGTAGCATGACAGGGTCAGGATACAATGAGCAGTTCTTC.

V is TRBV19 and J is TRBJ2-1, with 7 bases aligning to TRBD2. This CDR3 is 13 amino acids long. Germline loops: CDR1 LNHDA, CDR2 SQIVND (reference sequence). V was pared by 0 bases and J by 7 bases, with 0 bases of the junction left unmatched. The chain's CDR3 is CASSIERGNEQFF. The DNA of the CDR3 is TGTGCCAGTAGTATAGAGCGGGGGAATGAGCAGTTCTTC.

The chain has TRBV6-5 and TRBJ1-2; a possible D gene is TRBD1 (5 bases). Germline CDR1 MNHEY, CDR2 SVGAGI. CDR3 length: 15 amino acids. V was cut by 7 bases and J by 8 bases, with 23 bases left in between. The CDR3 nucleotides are TGTGCCAGCACTTTGTCACTAGGGACGGCGGGGGGCTACACCTTC. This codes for CASTLSLGTAGGYTF.

CDR3 DNA sequence: TGTGCCAGCAGCTTAGATGACAGGGAGACCCAGTACTTC. It specifies CASSLDDRETQYF. This chain connects TRBV7-6 to TRBJ2-5; D possibly corresponds to TRBD1 (6 bases). There are 13 residues in the CDR3. The germline gives CDR1 SGHVS, CDR2 FNYEAQ. Trimming took off 1 base at V and 5 bases at J, with 8 bases between the two ends.

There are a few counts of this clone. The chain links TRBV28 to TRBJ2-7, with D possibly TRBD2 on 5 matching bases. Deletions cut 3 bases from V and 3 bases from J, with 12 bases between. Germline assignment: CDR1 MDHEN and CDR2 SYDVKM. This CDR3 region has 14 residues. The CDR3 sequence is CASSLELVYYEQYF. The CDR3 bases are TGTGCCAGCAGTTTGGAACTAGTATACTACGAGCAGTACTTC.

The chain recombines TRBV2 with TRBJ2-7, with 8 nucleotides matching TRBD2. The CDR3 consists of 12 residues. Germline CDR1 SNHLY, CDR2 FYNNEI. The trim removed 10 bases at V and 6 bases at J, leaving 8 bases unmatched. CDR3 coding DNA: TGTGCCACCCGAGCCGGGACTAGCGAGCAGTACTTC. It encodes CATRAGTSEQYF.

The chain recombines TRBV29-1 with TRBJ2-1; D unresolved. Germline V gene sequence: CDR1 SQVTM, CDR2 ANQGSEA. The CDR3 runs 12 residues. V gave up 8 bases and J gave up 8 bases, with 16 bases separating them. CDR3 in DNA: TGCAGCACAAGACTGGAACGCGATGAGCAGTTCTTC. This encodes CSTRLERDEQFF.

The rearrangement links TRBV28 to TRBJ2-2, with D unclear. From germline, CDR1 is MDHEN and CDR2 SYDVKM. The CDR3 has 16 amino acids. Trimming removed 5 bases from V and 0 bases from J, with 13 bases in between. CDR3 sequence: CASSPIRTSNTGELFF. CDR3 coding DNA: TGTGCCAGCAGTCCTATTAGAACTTCGAACACCGGGGAGCTGTTTTTT. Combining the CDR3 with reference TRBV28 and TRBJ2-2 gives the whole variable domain DVKVTQSSRYLVKRTGEKVFLECVQDMDHENMFWYRQDPGLGLRLIYFSYDVKMKEKGDIPEGYSVSREKKERFSLILESASTNQTSMYLCASSPIRTSNTGELFFGEGSRLTVL.

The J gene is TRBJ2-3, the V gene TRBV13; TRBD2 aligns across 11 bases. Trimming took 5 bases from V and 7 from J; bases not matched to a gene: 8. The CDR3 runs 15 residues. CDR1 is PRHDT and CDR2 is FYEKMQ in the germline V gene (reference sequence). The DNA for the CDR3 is TGTGCCAGCAGCGCTAGGGGACTAGCGGCGAATACGCAGTATTTT. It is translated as CASSARGLAANTQYF. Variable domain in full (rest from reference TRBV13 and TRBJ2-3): AAGVIQSPRHLIKEKRETATLKCYPIPRHDTVYWYQQGPGQDPQFLISFYEKMQSDKGSIPDRFSAQQFSDYHSELNMSSLELGDSALYFCASSARGLAANTQYFGPGTRLTVL.

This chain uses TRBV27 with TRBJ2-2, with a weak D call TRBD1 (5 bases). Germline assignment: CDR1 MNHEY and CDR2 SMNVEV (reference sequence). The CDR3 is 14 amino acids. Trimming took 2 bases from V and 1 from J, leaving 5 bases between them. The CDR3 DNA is TGTGCCAGCAGTTTAGGACAGAACACCGGGGAGCTGTTTTTT. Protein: CASSLGQNTGELFF.